A selection of T cell receptor beta chains follows, all from one sample in a study of T-cell reconstitution after alpha-beta-depleted transplantation in children. Using its own MiXCR run on the PCR reads, TCRdb lists one record per CDR3 protein. The sample holds 250,000 to 400,000 distinct CDR3 sequences, approximately 23% seen once. The material sequenced was PBMCs, mostly from graft donor cells, taken 180 days after TCRalphabeta/CD19-depleted stem cell transplant. The origin of the receptors is a male patient aged 10 to 17 who had a stem cell transplant for acute lymphoblastic leukemia, so the T cells may come from the graft donor. The CDR3 runs from the conserved cysteine through the conserved F or W. Fields, in order: V gene, D gene, J gene, clone size, CDR3 DNA, CDR3 protein. D genes are given only for firm matches. Size is omitted from some rows. Given values are once, few, many or a class for expanded clones.

v_gene: TRBV5-5
d_gene: NA
j_gene: TRBJ2-2
abundance: many
CDR3nt: TGTGCCAGTGCCCGAGGCGTGAACACCGGGGAGCTGTTTTTT
CDR3aa: CASARGVNTGELFF

v_gene: TRBV6-5
d_gene: NA
j_gene: TRBJ1-4
abundance: few
CDR3nt: TGTGCCAGCAGTTACTCGGGCGGAAATGAAAAACTGTTTTTT
CDR3aa: CASSYSGGNEKLFF

v_gene: TRBV5-1
d_gene: NA
j_gene: TRBJ2-6
abundance: few
CDR3nt: TGCGCCAGCAGCTTGCAGGAATCTGGGGCCAACGTCCTGACTTTC
CDR3aa: CASSLQESGANVLTF

v_gene: TRBV7-3
d_gene: TRBD2
j_gene: TRBJ2-1
abundance: few
CDR3nt: TGTGCCAGCAGCTTAACCCCGTATCGGACTAGCGGGAGTGATGAGCAGTTCTTC
CDR3aa: CASSLTPYRTSGSDEQFF

v_gene: TRBV20-1
d_gene: NA
j_gene: TRBJ2-7
abundance: NA
CDR3nt: TGCAGTGCTAGGGTCACGGGCGTAGTTCCCGAGCAGTACTTC
CDR3aa: CSARVTGVVPEQYF

v_gene: TRBV7-9
d_gene: NA
j_gene: TRBJ2-1
abundance: NA
CDR3nt: TGTGCCAGCAGCATCGGGACTCAGGAGCAGTTCTTC
CDR3aa: CASSIGTQEQFF

v_gene: TRBV7-3
d_gene: NA
j_gene: TRBJ2-7
abundance: NA
CDR3nt: TGTGCCAGCAGCCCAAGGGGTGGGGAATCCTACGAGCAGTACTTC
CDR3aa: CASSPRGGESYEQYF

v_gene: TRBV6-2/TRBV6-3
d_gene: NA
j_gene: TRBJ1-1
abundance: many
CDR3nt: TGTGCCAGCAGTTACGGAGGCGAGAACACTGAAGCTTTCTTT
CDR3aa: CASSYGGENTEAFF

v_gene: TRBV5-5
d_gene: TRBD2
j_gene: TRBJ2-1
abundance: NA
CDR3nt: TGTGCCAGCAGCTTGGGGCTAGCGGCGCACTACAATGAGCAGTTCTTC
CDR3aa: CASSLGLAAHYNEQFF

v_gene: TRBV10-1
d_gene: TRBD2
j_gene: TRBJ2-2
abundance: NA
CDR3nt: TGCGCCAGCAGTGAGTCGAAACTAGCGGGTGCCACCGGGGAGCTGTTTTTT
CDR3aa: CASSESKLAGATGELFF

v_gene: TRBV30
d_gene: NA
j_gene: TRBJ2-3
abundance: few
CDR3nt: TGTGCCTGGAGTTCCGCCACAGATACGCAGTATTTT
CDR3aa: CAWSSATDTQYF

v_gene: TRBV6-5
d_gene: NA
j_gene: TRBJ1-6
abundance: NA
CDR3nt: TGTGCCAGCAGTTACCTACCGGGACTCTATAATTCACCCCTCCACTTT
CDR3aa: CASSYLPGLYNSPLHF

v_gene: TRBV20-1
d_gene: NA
j_gene: TRBJ2-1
abundance: few
CDR3nt: TGCAGTGCTAGACCGCCCCCATCGTCCTACAATGAGCAGTTCTTC
CDR3aa: CSARPPPSSYNEQFF

v_gene: TRBV7-7
d_gene: NA
j_gene: TRBJ2-2
abundance: few
CDR3nt: TGTGCCAGCAGCTTAACTGTCACCGGGGAGCTGTTTTTT
CDR3aa: CASSLTVTGELFF

v_gene: TRBV25-1
d_gene: NA
j_gene: TRBJ2-7
abundance: few
CDR3nt: TGTGCCAGCGATAAAGACAGGCCCCCCTACGAGCAGTACTTC
CDR3aa: CASDKDRPPYEQYF

v_gene: TRBV9
d_gene: NA
j_gene: TRBJ2-4
abundance: NA
CDR3nt: TGTGCCAGCAGCGTAGCGGGAACATCCAAAAACATTCAGTACTTC
CDR3aa: CASSVAGTSKNIQYF

v_gene: TRBV20-1
d_gene: TRBD2
j_gene: TRBJ2-7
abundance: NA
CDR3nt: TGCAGTGCTAGGGGACTAGTTCGGGAGCAGTACTTC
CDR3aa: CSARGLVREQYF

v_gene: TRBV13
d_gene: TRBD2
j_gene: TRBJ2-1
abundance: NA
CDR3nt: TGTGCCAGCAGCTTAGGCGGGGCGGGAGGGCCCCTGGAGCAGTTCTTC
CDR3aa: CASSLGGAGGPLEQFF

v_gene: TRBV6-2/TRBV6-3
d_gene: TRBD1
j_gene: TRBJ2-5
abundance: NA
CDR3nt: TGTGCCAGCAGTTACCCTAACTTGCGGTACAGGGGGGCAGAGACCCAGTACTTC
CDR3aa: CASSYPNLRYRGAETQYF

v_gene: TRBV4-1
d_gene: TRBD1
j_gene: TRBJ2-7
abundance: few
CDR3nt: TGCGCCAGCAGCCAAGAGGACAGGGAAACCTACGAGCAGTACTTC
CDR3aa: CASSQEDRETYEQYF

v_gene: TRBV10-3
d_gene: TRBD2
j_gene: TRBJ2-1
abundance: NA
CDR3nt: TGTGCCATCACCCAGACTAGCGGACACAATGAGCAGTTCTTC
CDR3aa: CAITQTSGHNEQFF

v_gene: TRBV11-2
d_gene: NA
j_gene: TRBJ1-1
abundance: few
CDR3nt: TGTGCCAGCAGCATCTCGACGGCGAACACTGAAGCTTTCTTT
CDR3aa: CASSISTANTEAFF

v_gene: TRBV4-1
d_gene: NA
j_gene: TRBJ1-2
abundance: few
CDR3nt: TGCGCCAGCAGCCAACTCCCGCGCGGGGGGGCGAGTGTTAACTATGGCTACACCTTC
CDR3aa: CASSQLPRGGASVNYGYTF

v_gene: TRBV7-9
d_gene: NA
j_gene: TRBJ2-1
abundance: NA
CDR3nt: TGTGCCAGCAGCTTAGTGGTGGACGCCGGGCAGTTCTTC
CDR3aa: CASSLVVDAGQFF

v_gene: TRBV11-2
d_gene: TRBD2
j_gene: TRBJ2-7
abundance: NA
CDR3nt: TGTGCCAGCAGGGGAAGACTAGCGGGTACCTACGAGCAGTACTTC
CDR3aa: CASRGRLAGTYEQYF

v_gene: TRBV12-3/TRBV12-4
d_gene: NA
j_gene: TRBJ1-1
abundance: many
CDR3nt: TGTGCCAGCAGCTTAGGACAGAACACTGAAGCTTTCTTT
CDR3aa: CASSLGQNTEAFF

v_gene: TRBV7-3
d_gene: NA
j_gene: TRBJ1-1
abundance: few
CDR3nt: TGTGCCAGCAGCTTAAGTCCCGCAAACACTGAAGCTTTCTTT
CDR3aa: CASSLSPANTEAFF

v_gene: TRBV7-9
d_gene: TRBD2
j_gene: TRBJ2-3
abundance: NA
CDR3nt: TGTGCCAGCAGCTTAGCAGGGACTACCCCCACAGATACGCAGTATTTT
CDR3aa: CASSLAGTTPTDTQYF

v_gene: TRBV9
d_gene: NA
j_gene: TRBJ1-2
abundance: few
CDR3nt: TGTGCCAGCAGCGTAGGGACCGGCTACACCTTC
CDR3aa: CASSVGTGYTF

v_gene: TRBV6-5
d_gene: TRBD2
j_gene: TRBJ2-7
abundance: NA
CDR3nt: TGTGCCAGCAGTTACTCGGGGGGGGTTCCCAATTACGAGCAGTACTTC
CDR3aa: CASSYSGGVPNYEQYF

v_gene: TRBV5-1
d_gene: TRBD1
j_gene: TRBJ2-7
abundance: many
CDR3nt: TGCGCCAGCAGCTTGGGGCATAGACAGGGGGCGCCGAACGAGCAGTACTTC
CDR3aa: CASSLGHRQGAPNEQYF

v_gene: TRBV11-2
d_gene: NA
j_gene: TRBJ2-4
abundance: NA
CDR3nt: TGTGCCAGCAGCTCCCCACGGGACCGGCCGAGAAAAAACATTCAGTACTTC
CDR3aa: CASSSPRDRPRKNIQYF

v_gene: TRBV28
d_gene: NA
j_gene: TRBJ1-2
abundance: many
CDR3nt: TGTGCCAGCCTAGCCGGGAACGCTGGCTACACCTTC
CDR3aa: CASLAGNAGYTF

v_gene: TRBV15
d_gene: NA
j_gene: TRBJ2-1
abundance: NA
CDR3nt: TGTGCCACCAGCAGAGCTGAGCTCTTTAGCTCCTACAATGAGCAGTTCTTC
CDR3aa: CATSRAELFSSYNEQFF

v_gene: TRBV12-3/TRBV12-4
d_gene: NA
j_gene: TRBJ2-7
abundance: NA
CDR3nt: TGTGCCAGCAGCCGGGACTCTAAGCCCTACGAGCAGTACTTC
CDR3aa: CASSRDSKPYEQYF

v_gene: TRBV20-1
d_gene: NA
j_gene: TRBJ2-6
abundance: few
CDR3nt: TGCAGTGCTAGAGGAGAACGGGGCTGGCCCTCTGGGGCCAACGTCCTGACTTTC
CDR3aa: CSARGERGWPSGANVLTF

v_gene: TRBV5-1
d_gene: NA
j_gene: TRBJ2-1
abundance: NA
CDR3nt: TGCGCCAGCAGCTTGAGGACCAGTTCGTACAATGAGCAGTTCTTC
CDR3aa: CASSLRTSSYNEQFF

v_gene: TRBV7-8
d_gene: NA
j_gene: TRBJ1-5
abundance: NA
CDR3nt: TGTGCCAGCAGCACGAGGGACTTTAATCAGCCCCAGCATTTT
CDR3aa: CASSTRDFNQPQHF

v_gene: TRBV7-2
d_gene: TRBD1
j_gene: TRBJ2-7
abundance: few
CDR3nt: TGTGCCAGCAGCTCGTTGGGACAGAGGGCCTACGAGCAGTACTTC
CDR3aa: CASSSLGQRAYEQYF

v_gene: TRBV28
d_gene: NA
j_gene: TRBJ2-1
abundance: few
CDR3nt: TGTGCCAGCAGTGTGGCTAGCGCCTCGGGCTCCTACAATGAGCAGTTCTTC
CDR3aa: CASSVASASGSYNEQFF

v_gene: TRBV20-1
d_gene: TRBD2
j_gene: TRBJ2-3
abundance: NA
CDR3nt: TGCAGTGCCCTCAACTCGGGAGGGGCTGGAGATACGCAGTATTTT
CDR3aa: CSALNSGGAGDTQYF

v_gene: TRBV7-6
d_gene: TRBD2
j_gene: TRBJ2-1
abundance: NA
CDR3nt: TGTGCCAGCAGCTTAGCTGGGGACGGGAGGCTCTATGAGCAGTTCTTC
CDR3aa: CASSLAGDGRLYEQFF

v_gene: TRBV20-1
d_gene: TRBD2
j_gene: TRBJ2-7
abundance: NA
CDR3nt: TGCAGTGTGGGGGGACTAGCAGCCTACGAGCAGTACTTC
CDR3aa: CSVGGLAAYEQYF

v_gene: TRBV7-3
d_gene: NA
j_gene: TRBJ2-1
abundance: NA
CDR3nt: TGTGCCAGCAGCGATTTACCGGGATGGAGGGACAATGAGCAGTTCTTC
CDR3aa: CASSDLPGWRDNEQFF

v_gene: TRBV4-1
d_gene: NA
j_gene: TRBJ2-3
abundance: few
CDR3nt: TGCGCCAGCAGCCCCACCTGGGGGGCTGGCACAGATACGCAGTATTTT
CDR3aa: CASSPTWGAGTDTQYF

v_gene: TRBV10-2
d_gene: NA
j_gene: TRBJ2-6
abundance: NA
CDR3nt: TGCGCCAGCACGGTCTCTGGGGCCAACGTCCTGACTTTC
CDR3aa: CASTVSGANVLTF

v_gene: TRBV20-1
d_gene: NA
j_gene: TRBJ2-1
abundance: few
CDR3nt: TGCAGTGCTAGAGATCGAAGGGCGGGCCTCCTAAACAATGAGCAGTTCTTC
CDR3aa: CSARDRRAGLLNNEQFF

v_gene: TRBV5-1
d_gene: TRBD1
j_gene: TRBJ1-2
abundance: NA
CDR3nt: TGCGCCAGCAGCTTGGCCGGGACAGGGGACCCTCCCTATGGCTACACCTTC
CDR3aa: CASSLAGTGDPPYGYTF

v_gene: TRBV9
d_gene: TRBD2
j_gene: TRBJ2-3
abundance: NA
CDR3nt: TGTGCCAGCAGCGCTAGCGGGATGAACACAGATACGCAGTATTTT
CDR3aa: CASSASGMNTDTQYF

v_gene: TRBV20-1
d_gene: TRBD2
j_gene: TRBJ2-5
abundance: NA
CDR3nt: TGCAGTGCTAGAAGGTGGGAGGGCCGATATCAAGAGACCCAGTACTTC
CDR3aa: CSARRWEGRYQETQYF

v_gene: TRBV24-1
d_gene: NA
j_gene: TRBJ2-6
abundance: few
CDR3nt: TGTGCCACCAGTGATTTAGGGACTGGGGCCAACGTCCTGACTTTC
CDR3aa: CATSDLGTGANVLTF

v_gene: TRBV5-1
d_gene: NA
j_gene: TRBJ2-7
abundance: many
CDR3nt: TGCGCCAGCAGCGGTCACGGGCTCCACTACGAGCAGTACTTC
CDR3aa: CASSGHGLHYEQYF

v_gene: TRBV12-3/TRBV12-4
d_gene: NA
j_gene: TRBJ1-2
abundance: few
CDR3nt: TGTGCCAGCAGCGCAGGGGACTATGGCTACACCTTC
CDR3aa: CASSAGDYGYTF

v_gene: TRBV4-1
d_gene: NA
j_gene: TRBJ1-1
abundance: few
CDR3nt: TGCGCCAGCAGCCACCCCTTACGGAAGATGAACACTGAAGCTTTCTTT
CDR3aa: CASSHPLRKMNTEAFF